This T cell receptor beta chain was sequenced for a study of blood T cell repertoires in COVID-19 (dated by TCRdb to the early 2020s). With regard to the full study: Collaborator samples came from the United States, Italy and Spain and covered acute and convalescent phases of COVID-19. The repertoires were made available in a free public database intended to serve as a resource for research on the immune response to SARS-CoV-2. The samples were drawn from two sources: the first 160 participants of the ongoing ImmuneRACE study, and over 1,000 subjects contributed by 6 global collaborators. HLA class I and class II types, where available, came from metadata supplied by the sample provider rather than from assay-based typing. Subjects who had been exposed to COVID-19, were actively infected with it, or had recovered from it provided the deeply sampled blood TCRbeta repertoires that made up the dataset. Nearly every sample came with metadata listing a de-identified subject ID, COVID-19 status, age in years and sex. The material from the prospective study consisted of cDNA or gDNA derived from T cells, B-cell-depleted T cells, or PBMCs. The full study reports these points: The amount of clinical and demographic metadata varied by source and participant and was provided uncurated.

Whole blood was collected in K2EDTA tubes by collaborating institutions according to the institutions' own protocols. For TCRbeta analysis, collaborators shipped samples as frozen whole blood, isolated PBMCs, or DNA extracted from either of those sample types. Worth noting for this clone: What this receptor recognizes is not known. Per-base quality was not reported, and no clone a single base away is much larger than it.

The immunoSEQ Assay, a bias-controlled multiplex PCR, was used to amplify TCRbeta CDR3 regions from genomic DNA. Turning to the authors' computational methods: The number of nucleated cells in each sample was estimated from the amplification of reference gene primers within the assay. To quantify the absolute abundance of each unique TCRbeta CDR3 rearrangement, sequence reads were collapsed and filtered. For each sample, productive Simpson clonality was calculated as the square root of Simpson's diversity index across productive rearrangements. The table comes from immuneACCESS by way of TCRdb, which keeps in-frame sequences with V and J called. Part of the clones is missing from these tables; in studies checked, under half for an unresolved V gene and the rest for unknown reasons. V, J and clone size are taken as reported in that table, and D and trimming were inferred from the DNA itself. The sample table records roughly 75,000 clones; 80% to 90% of these occur just once. Together, the top ten hold just under 0.6% of the sample.

CDR1 is given as SGHRS and CDR2 as YFSETQ, both from the germline V gene. The germline V and J ends show losses of 7 bases and 6 bases respectively, and no gene match explains 9 bases of the junction. Inclusive of the bounding cysteine and phenylalanine, the CDR3 is 14 residues long. CDR3 DNA only is kept here, 42 bases in frame from base 1. This receptor chain uses TRBV5-1 and TRBJ2-1; 8 central bases correspond to TRBD2. Material for sequencing was peripheral blood. The receptor's source is a man in his 60s with acute or convalescent COVID-19. For the CDR3, the sequence is CASGSGAPSNEQFF. The nucleotide sequence reads as follows: TGCGCCAGCGGTAGCGGGGCACCCTCCAATGAGCAGTTCTTC.